The 23 T cell receptor beta chains below were found in one sample sequenced in a study of shared clonotypes between healthy human individuals. Some clones are missing from TCRdb's copy, which holds only in-frame ones; the method was immunoSEQ multiplex PCR. The sample shows approximately 1,000,000 clones, roughly 80% of them seen only once. The source material was memory CD4+ T cells from PBMCs. The subset here: CD45RA-negative fraction. The source is a young man in good health. Some clones in this sample may be carry-over from other donors' samples.

The chain recombines TRBV11-2 with TRBJ1-2; TRBD1 matches at 10 bases. Germline CDR1 SGHAT, CDR2 FQNNGV. This CDR3 spans 16 amino acids. Trimming removed 4 bases from V and 4 bases from J; junction bases left unmatched: 9. The CDR3 sequence: CASSSLSRDRGYGYTF. CDR3 DNA: TGTGCCAGCAGCTCTCTCAGTCGGGACAGGGGCTATGGCTACACCTTC.

This clone was recorded a few times. V and J are TRBV28 and TRBJ2-3, with D perhaps matching TRBD2 (6 bases). There are 14 residues in the CDR3. V dropped 6 bases and J dropped 0 bases, with 10 bases sitting between them. CDR1 and CDR2 (germline): MDHEN, SYDVKM. This CDR3 is CASSWGVSTDTQYF. CDR3 nucleotides: TGTGCCAGCAGCTGGGGGGTTAGCACAGATACGCAGTATTTT.

The chain links TRBV12-5 to TRBJ2-1; a possible D gene is TRBD2 (5 bases). The V and J ends lost 7 bases and 7 bases respectively, with 11 bases between them. CDR1 is LGHNT and CDR2 is FRNRAP in the germline V gene. The CDR3 loop spans 12 amino acids. The DNA for the CDR3 is TGTGCTAGTGCCATCGGCGGGAATGAGCAGTTCTTC. Its protein product is CASAIGGNEQFF.

CDR3 bases: TGTGCCAGCAGCTTAGTTGGGACAGGGGACTATGGCTACACCTTC. Translating gives CASSLVGTGDYGYTF. The chain carries TRBV7-8 and TRBJ1-2; 10 bases line up with TRBD1. J was trimmed by 3 bases and V by 1 base; bases with no gene match: 2. The germline gives CDR1 SGHVS, CDR2 FQNEAQ. The CDR3 totals 15 residues.

The genes are TRBV7-8 and TRBJ2-6, with D unclear. Between the trimmed V and J ends, which lost 7 bases and 1 base, there was a span of 11 bases. Germline loops: CDR1 SGHVS, CDR2 FQNEAQ. The length of the CDR3 is 15 residues. The CDR3 DNA sequence: TGTGCCAGCACTAAAGCGCGGTCTGGGGCCAACGTCCTGACTTTC. Encoded protein: CASTKARSGANVLTF.

The CDR3 is CASSYSLEGGNEQFF. DNA for the CDR3: TGTGCCAGCAGTTACTCGCTAGAGGGGGGCAATGAGCAGTTCTTC. V is TRBV6-5 and J is TRBJ2-1; the D call may be TRBD1 or TRBD2 (6 bases each). V lost 0 bases and J 6 bases, leaving 12 bases between the germline ends. Germline CDR1 MNHEY, CDR2 SVGAGI. The CDR3 extends over 15 amino acids.

The rearrangement joins TRBV28 to TRBJ1-2; 10 bases map to TRBD1. CDR3 length equals 15 residues. Unmatched junction bases numbered 11, after V lost 5 bases and J lost 8 bases. Germline assignment: CDR1 MDHEN and CDR2 SYDVKM. The CDR3 is CASSVWDRGDRGYTF. CDR3 sequence (DNA): TGTGCCAGCAGTGTGTGGGACAGGGGAGACCGGGGCTACACCTTC.

The chain has TRBV7-3 and TRBJ2-5, with TRBD2 identical over 9 bases. The CDR3 consists of 16 residues. The germline gives CDR1 SGHTA, CDR2 FQGTGA. With V trimmed by 5 bases and J by 2 bases, 9 bases remained unmatched. This chain's CDR3 is CASSTRLAVLQETQYF. The CDR3 DNA reads as TGTGCCAGCAGCACCCGACTAGCGGTACTACAAGAGACCCAGTACTTC.

The CDR3 reads CASSLGATGGWNEQFF. The CDR3 DNA reads TGTGCCAGCAGCTTAGGGGCAACGGGAGGGTGGAATGAGCAGTTCTTC. The chain links TRBV7-2 to TRBJ2-1, with TRBD2 matching over 8 bases. This CDR3 has 16 amino acids. Trimming cost V 1 base and J 7 bases; bases outside gene matches: 9. CDR1 is SGHTA and CDR2 is FQGNSA in the germline V gene. The variable domain in full, with the rest retrieved from reference TRBV7-2 and TRBJ2-1, is GAGVSQSPSNKVTEKGKDVELRCDPISGHTALYWYRQSLGQGLEFLIYFQGNSAPDKSGLPSDRFSAERTGGSVSTLTIQRTQQEDSAVYLCASSLGATGGWNEQFFGPGTRLTVL.

The CDR3 spells CASTETLYEQYF. The CDR3 DNA reads as TGTGCCAGCACCGAAACCTTATACGAGCAGTACTTC. The chain uses TRBV9 and TRBJ2-7; D remains ambiguous. The CDR3 totals 12 residues. Trimming took off 6 bases at V and 4 bases at J, with 11 bases between the two ends. Germline CDR1 reads SGDLS; CDR2 reads YYNGEE.

This rearrangement joins TRBV11-2 to TRBJ1-2; tentatively, D is TRBD1 (5 bases). V was cut by 5 bases and J by 4 bases, with 11 bases left in between. CDR3 length equals 13 residues. CDR1 SGHAT and CDR2 FQNNGV come from the germline V gene. CDR3 in amino acids: CASSRQISYGYTF. The CDR3 nucleotides read TGTGCCAGCAGCAGACAGATATCCTATGGCTACACCTTC.

This rearrangement joins TRBV23-1 to TRBJ2-3; unclear D gene. Being an ORF, TRBV23-1 has a function that is uncertain. Trimming removed 2 bases at V and 2 bases at J, with 2 bases between. This CDR3 comprises 12 residues. The CDR3 DNA follows: TGCGCCAGCAGTCAACCCACAGATACGCAGTATTTT. Amino acid sequence: CASSQPTDTQYF.

V usage is TRBV11-2 and J usage is TRBJ2-5; D is possibly TRBD2 (5 bases). V was shortened by 4 bases and J by 9 bases, with 24 bases between the two germline ends. Germline-derived CDR1 and CDR2 are SGHAT and FQNNGV. The CDR3 loop spans 16 amino acids. CDR3 loop: CASSSEWSLGERPQYF. DNA of the CDR3: TGTGCCAGCAGCTCCGAGTGGTCGCTCGGGGAGAGACCCCAGTACTTC.

A note on this clone: Other DNA sequences within the sample encode an identical CDR3. The chain joins TRBV7-2 to TRBJ1-4; maybe TRBD1 (5 bases). Germline assignment: CDR1 SGHTA and CDR2 FQGNSA. The V end lost 5 bases, the J end lost 2 bases, and 12 bases lay between the germline ends. This CDR3 comprises 15 residues. The CDR3, as DNA: TGTGCCAGCAGCCGGGGACGGGGGACTAATGAAAAACTGTTTTTT. This sequence encodes CASSRGRGTNEKLFF. Full variable domain (remainder filled in from reference TRBV7-2 and TRBJ1-4): GAGVSQSPSNKVTEKGKDVELRCDPISGHTALYWYRQSLGQGLEFLIYFQGNSAPDKSGLPSDRFSAERTGGSVSTLTIQRTQQEDSAVYLCASSRGRGTNEKLFFGSGTQLSVL.

The chain recombines TRBV15 with TRBJ1-2, with D unresolved. The CDR3 sequence is 15 residues long. Germline loops: CDR1 LNHNV, CDR2 YYDKDF (reference sequence). The V and J ends lost 0 bases and 6 bases respectively, with 14 bases between them. CDR3 DNA: TGTGCCACCAGCAGAGATCAAGTGGCAGCTCATGGCTACACCTTC. It specifies CATSRDQVAAHGYTF.

This chain uses TRBV29-1 with TRBJ2-1; 7 nucleotides align to TRBD1. This CDR3 has 14 amino acids. Losses at the gene ends were 5 bases for V and 4 bases for J; bases not matched to a gene: 8. In germline, CDR1 is SQVTM, CDR2 ANQGSEA. The DNA for the CDR3 is TGCAGCGTTTCGAGACAGGGAACTTACAATGAGCAGTTCTTC. It is translated as CSVSRQGTYNEQFF.

The chain has TRBV9 and TRBJ1-2; D is uncertain. The length of the CDR3 is 15 residues. Deletions cut 3 bases from V and 7 bases from J, with 19 bases between. The V gene's germline CDR1 is SGDLS and CDR2 YYNGEE. CDR3 in amino acids: CASSAANIMWVGYTF. CDR3 nucleotide sequence: TGTGCCAGCAGCGCCGCGAATATAATGTGGGTTGGCTACACCTTC.

The gene calls are TRBV6-1 and TRBJ1-1; D is undetermined. The V gene's germline CDR1 is MNHNS and CDR2 SASEGT. V was clipped by 6 bases and J by 0 bases, with 14 bases between them. This CDR3 contains 15 residues. CDR3 DNA sequence: TGTGCCAGCAGAGATTTCAAGGCCTTGAACACTGAAGCTTTCTTT. Encoded protein: CASRDFKALNTEAFF.

The DNA for the CDR3 is TGTGCCAGCAGCTCCGACGTGAATGAGCAGTTCTTC. Amino acid sequence: CASSSDVNEQFF. The chain employs TRBV7-2 and TRBJ2-1; D call uncertain. The germline CDR1 and CDR2 sequences are SGHTA and FQGNSA. The CDR3 runs 12 residues. V gave up 4 bases and J gave up 7 bases, with 8 bases separating them.

The genes are TRBV7-2 and TRBJ1-2; 7 nucleotides agree with TRBD1. The ends lost 5 bases at V and 6 bases at J; junction bases unmatched: 9. The CDR3 sequence is 14 residues long. Germline CDR1 is SGHTA and CDR2 is FQGNSA. CDR3 amino acids: CASSPDRARDGYTF. In DNA form, the CDR3 reads TGTGCCAGCAGCCCCGACAGGGCGCGGGATGGCTACACCTTC. Variable domain in full (rest from reference TRBV7-2 and TRBJ1-2): GAGVSQSPSNKVTEKGKDVELRCDPISGHTALYWYRQSLGQGLEFLIYFQGNSAPDKSGLPSDRFSAERTGGSVSTLTIQRTQQEDSAVYLCASSPDRARDGYTFGSGTRLTVV.

This chain uses TRBV5-4 with TRBJ2-2; 9 bases are shared with TRBD1. Looked up from germline, CDR1 is SGHNT and CDR2 is YYREEE (reference sequence). The CDR3 totals 17 residues. The ends lost 4 bases at V and 0 bases at J; junction bases unmatched: 7. The CDR3 spells CASSPGTGKANTGELFF. DNA of the CDR3: TGTGCCAGCAGCCCCGGGACAGGGAAGGCGAACACCGGGGAGCTGTTTTTT.

This clone was detected once. The rearrangement links TRBV18 to TRBJ2-6; D might be TRBD1 (6 bases). Germline lookup yields CDR1 KGHSH and CDR2 LQKENI. Trimming left V 2 bases short and J 1 base short, with 12 bases between. The CDR3 is 17 residues long. Here the CDR3 reads CASSPFTGKSGANVLTF. The CDR3 DNA reads TGTGCCAGCTCACCATTTACAGGGAAGTCTGGGGCCAACGTCCTGACTTTC.

The genes are TRBV7-3 and TRBJ2-5, with D perhaps matching TRBD1 or TRBD2 (5 bases each). Germline V CDR1 and CDR2: SGHTA, FQGTGA. CDR3 size: 14 residues. With 5 bases removed from V and 2 bases from J, the gap between germline ends came to 12 bases. The CDR3: CASSHGASQETQYF. The CDR3 nucleotides are TGTGCCAGCAGCCACGGGGCCTCGCAAGAGACCCAGTACTTC.